This TCR beta chain was found in a study of radiation and T cells in renal cell carcinoma (dated by TCRdb to about 2020). Regarding the research as a whole: Samples came from a clinical trial, in which primary renal cell carcinomas received 15 Gy stereotactic body radiation therapy followed by nephrectomy 4 weeks later. Across all 53 samples, under 5,000,000 unique CDR3 nucleotide sequences encoding about 2.7 million unique CDR3 amino acid sequences were identified. A total of 53 samples underwent TCR beta sequencing, made up of approximately 26 tumors and about 27 peripheral blood samples.

Here is what the overall study found, with its caveats: An increase in top tumor clonotypes in blood was observed from baseline to 2 weeks post-radiation, followed by contraction by 4 weeks, which was taken to suggest transient expansion of tumor-resident clones. Tracking of blood repertoire dynamics stopped at approximately four weeks after treatment, with no follow-up past that point. Effects of radiation dose or scheduling on the TCR repertoire could not be addressed with the single-armed trial design. No pretreatment tumor biopsies were available, so the baseline intratumoral presence of clonotypes could not be determined.

This clone was detected only a few times. Its specific antigen is unknown. The germline gene is not matched at one end of the junction; a read error may be the cause. The CDR3 covers 14 residues, taking in both the cysteine and the phenylalanine. Only the CDR3 DNA is retained, 42 bases long and in frame from the first base. The germline V gene encodes CDR1 SSHAT and CDR2 FNYEAQ (reference sequence). TCR beta libraries were generated from genomic DNA with the immunoSEQ kit, following the manufacturer's recommendations. Library preparation used a first multiplex PCR with proprietary primers, then a second PCR adding unique barcodes, with bead cleanups after each round. A positive control reaction and a negative control reaction, both provided in the kit, were run with every batch of samples. The final libraries underwent checking on an Agilent 4200 TapeStation D1000 ScreenTape, volumetric pooling, and quantification by qPCR. Sequencing was performed on an Illumina NextSeq500 with a MidOutput 150-cycle cartridge, and 156 Read1 and 15 Index1 cycles were run with kit custom primers. The pooled library was loaded at approximately 1 pM with a roughly 20% PhiX control spike-in. Turning to the authors' computational methods: Vendor-processed data were analyzed in R, with a clonotype defined as all T cells sharing the same CDR3 nucleotide sequence. For clone abundance analyses, frequencies were normalized to the 10,000 most abundant clones per sample. Public T cell clones, which averaged fewer than five per sample, were excluded before analysis. A difference in abundance of at least 32-fold between compartments was used to define tumor-enriched and baseline blood-enriched clonotypes. A beta-binomial differential abundance model was used to identify clonotypes that expanded or contracted between blood time points. Tumor-blood repertoire similarity was measured with the Baroni-Urbani and Buser coefficient, and groups were compared using two-tailed Wilcoxon tests in R. The immuneACCESS repertoire file appears here via TCRdb, limited to in-frame rearrangements. These files lack a portion of the clones; in checked studies, under half of the deficit traces to unresolved V genes, and the cause of the others is not known. V and J calls and clone size are those listed in that table; D and trimming were worked out from the DNA. Across this sample there are about 150,000 clones, with 80% to 90% seen only once. Over 10% of the sample is taken by the ten largest.

Sample time point, as interpreted from the label and publication: blood 2 weeks post-SBRT. This sample's treatment or condition label indicates: 15 Gy SBRT to primary tumor, nephrectomy 4 weeks later. Serial peripheral blood from radiation-treated patients was sampled at baseline, 2 weeks and 4 weeks after SBRT to track tumor-enriched clonotypes. Every patient's renal cell carcinoma showed clear cell pathology. Genomic DNA for TCR sequencing was prepared using the QIAamp DNA Blood Mini Kit (Qiagen). Only samples passing all quality control checks were included in the analyses. The rearranged segments are TRBV7-7 and TRBJ2-2; no D gene call is confident. The TCR was taken from a woman aged 50 to 60 with renal cell carcinoma. Sequenced here: blood, sampled from a patient whose treatment included radiotherapy and nephrectomy. The DNA sequence is TGTGCTAGCAGCTTAGGGACGAACACCGGGGAGCTGTTTTTT. This gives the protein CASSLGTNTGELFF.